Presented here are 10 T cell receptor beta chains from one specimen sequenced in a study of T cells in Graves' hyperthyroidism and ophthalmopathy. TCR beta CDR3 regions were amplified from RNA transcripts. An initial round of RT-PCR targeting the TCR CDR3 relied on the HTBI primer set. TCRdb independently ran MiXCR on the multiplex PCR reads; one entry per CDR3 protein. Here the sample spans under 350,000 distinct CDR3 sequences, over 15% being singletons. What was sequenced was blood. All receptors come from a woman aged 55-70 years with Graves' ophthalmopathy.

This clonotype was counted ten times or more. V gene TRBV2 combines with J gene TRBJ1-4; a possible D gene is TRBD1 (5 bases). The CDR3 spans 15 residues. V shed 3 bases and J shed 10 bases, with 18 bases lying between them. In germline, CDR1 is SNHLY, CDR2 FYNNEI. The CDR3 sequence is CASSDIHPSGGKLFF. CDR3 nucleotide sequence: TGTGCCAGCAGTGATATACACCCGAGTGGGGGAAAACTGTTTTTT.

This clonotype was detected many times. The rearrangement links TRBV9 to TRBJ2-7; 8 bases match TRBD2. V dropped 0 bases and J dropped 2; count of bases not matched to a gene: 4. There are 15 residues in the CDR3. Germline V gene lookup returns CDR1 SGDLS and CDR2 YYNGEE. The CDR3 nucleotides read TGTGCCAGCAGCGTAGCCGGACTAGCTACCTACGAGCAGTACTTC. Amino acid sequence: CASSVAGLATYEQYF.

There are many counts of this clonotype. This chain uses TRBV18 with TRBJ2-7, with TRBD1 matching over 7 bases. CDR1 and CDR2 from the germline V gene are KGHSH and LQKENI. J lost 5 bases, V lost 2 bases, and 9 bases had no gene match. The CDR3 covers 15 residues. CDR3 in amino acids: CASSPSTGDLHEQYF. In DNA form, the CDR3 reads TGTGCCAGCTCACCATCAACAGGGGATCTACACGAGCAGTACTTC.

The CDR3 is CASSLSVTRGDIQYF. In nucleotides, the CDR3 is TGCGCCAGCAGCTTGTCAGTCACCCGTGGGGACATTCAGTACTTC. The V call is TRBV5-1, the J call TRBJ2-4, with unresolved D. Germline CDR1 and CDR2: SGHRS and YFSETQ. V was trimmed by 1 base and J by 8 bases, leaving 16 bases between them. The CDR3 extends over 15 amino acids.

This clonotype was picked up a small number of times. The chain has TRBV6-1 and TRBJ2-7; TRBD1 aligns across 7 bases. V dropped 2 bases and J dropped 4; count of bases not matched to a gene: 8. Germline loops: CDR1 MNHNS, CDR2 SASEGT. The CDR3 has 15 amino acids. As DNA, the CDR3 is TGTGCCAGCAGTGAAAGGGAGACAGGGCGATACGAGCAGTACTTC. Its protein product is CASSERETGRYEQYF.

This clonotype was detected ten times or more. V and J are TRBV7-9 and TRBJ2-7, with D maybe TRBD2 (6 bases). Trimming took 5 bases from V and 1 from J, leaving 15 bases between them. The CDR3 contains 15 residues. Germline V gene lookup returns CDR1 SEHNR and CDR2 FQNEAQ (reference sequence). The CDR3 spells CASSPRGGSSYEQYF. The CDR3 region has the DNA TGTGCCAGCAGCCCTCGGGGAGGATCTTCCTACGAGCAGTACTTC.

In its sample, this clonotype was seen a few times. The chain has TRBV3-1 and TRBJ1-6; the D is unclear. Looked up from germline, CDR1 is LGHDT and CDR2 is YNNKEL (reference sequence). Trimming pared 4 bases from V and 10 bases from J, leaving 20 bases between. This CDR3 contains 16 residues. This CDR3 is CASSRDDPFSGSPLHF. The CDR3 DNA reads TGTGCCAGCAGCCGCGACGATCCATTCTCCGGGTCACCCCTCCACTTT.

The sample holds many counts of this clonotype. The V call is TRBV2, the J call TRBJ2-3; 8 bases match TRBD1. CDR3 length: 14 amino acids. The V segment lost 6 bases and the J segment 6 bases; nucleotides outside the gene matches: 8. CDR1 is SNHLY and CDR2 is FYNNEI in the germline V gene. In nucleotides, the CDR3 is TGTGCCAGCAGACGGACAGGGTCCACCGATACGCAGTATTTT. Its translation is CASRRTGSTDTQYF.

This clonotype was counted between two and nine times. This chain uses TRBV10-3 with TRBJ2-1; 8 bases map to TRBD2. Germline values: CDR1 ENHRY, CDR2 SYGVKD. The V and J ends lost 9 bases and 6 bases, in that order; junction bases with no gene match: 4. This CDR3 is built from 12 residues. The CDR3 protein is CAIRGGTNEQFF. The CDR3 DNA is TGTGCCATACGGGGGGGCACCAATGAGCAGTTCTTC.

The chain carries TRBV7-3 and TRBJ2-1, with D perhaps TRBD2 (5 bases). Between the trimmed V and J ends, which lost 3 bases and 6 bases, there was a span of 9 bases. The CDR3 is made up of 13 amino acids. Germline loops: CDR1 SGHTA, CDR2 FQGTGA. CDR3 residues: CASSFGELNEQFF. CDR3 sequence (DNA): TGTGCCAGCAGCTTCGGGGAGCTCAATGAGCAGTTCTTC.